These T cell receptor beta chains were read from a single sample in a study of cytomegalovirus exposure and HLA in healthy donors. Method: immunoSEQ multiplex PCR; TCRdb's copy keeps in-frame clones and lacks some. The sample lists 99,000 or so clones; 75% to 80% were seen once. Input material: PBMCs. Receptors originate from a man aged 55 to 69 in good health and CMV-seropositive. The CDR3 runs from the conserved cysteine through the conserved F or W. The D gene is left open where the match is weak. The size field is filled for only some rows; it gives once, few, many or a size class.

cdr3_nt	cdr3_aa	d_call	clone_size	v_call	j_call
TGTGCCATCACCGCTTTGGGCGGGCAGGAGCAGTACTTC	CAITALGGQEQYF	NA	NA	TRBV10-3	TRBJ2-5
TGTGCCAGCAGTTACCTTGACCAGGGCTATGGCTACACCTTC	CASSYLDQGYGYTF	NA	NA	TRBV28	TRBJ1-2
TGCAGTGCTAGTTGGCAGACCCAGTACTTC	CSASWQTQYF	NA	NA	TRBV20-1	TRBJ2-5
TGTGCCAGCAGAGGCTTAACAGGGGGCGAGCAGTACTTC	CASRGLTGGEQYF	TRBD1	NA	TRBV7-9	TRBJ2-7
TGTGCCAGCAGCCGGTACGGGACAGGAACTCAAGAGACCCAGTACTTC	CASSRYGTGTQETQYF	TRBD1	NA	TRBV5-6	TRBJ2-5
TGTGCCAGCAGCTTAACGGGGGTCCCCTACGAGCAGTACTTC	CASSLTGVPYEQYF	NA	NA	TRBV7-8	TRBJ2-7
TGCAGTGGGACAGGGGAAGAGACCCAGTACTTC	CSGTGEETQYF	TRBD1	once	TRBV20-1	TRBJ2-5
TGTGCCAGCAGCTCCAGACAGGGGGCAATGAACACTGAAGCTTTCTTT	CASSSRQGAMNTEAFF	TRBD1	NA	TRBV11-1	TRBJ1-1
TGCGCCAGCAGCCCCTTGAATGAGCAGTTCTTC	CASSPLNEQFF	NA	NA	TRBV5-1	TRBJ2-1
TGCGCCAGCAGGAGCGGATATGGCTACACCTTC	CASRSGYGYTF	NA	NA	TRBV10-2	TRBJ1-2
TGTGCCAGCAGCTCCGGGACAGGGGGAAAGAATGAGCAGTTCTTC	CASSSGTGGKNEQFF	TRBD1	NA	TRBV11-2	TRBJ2-1
TGTGCCAGCAGCTTAGGCCCTGAGGGGGGGCGGTTCTTC	CASSLGPEGGRFF	NA	few	TRBV7-6	TRBJ2-1
TGTGCCAGCAATGAAGGCGGGGGGGCCAACACCGGGGAGCTGTTTTTT	CASNEGGGANTGELFF	TRBD2	NA	TRBV5-4	TRBJ2-2
TGTGCCAGCAGGGAAGACGGTCCGGGCTACACCTTC	CASREDGPGYTF	NA	NA	TRBV2	TRBJ1-2
TGTGCCAGCAGTTCCTTAATGCCCGGGGTGGAGGACAATGAGCAGTTCTTC	CASSSLMPGVEDNEQFF	NA	NA	TRBV27	TRBJ2-1
TGTGCCAGCAGTCTTGGCAGGGTCTCCTACGAGCAGTACTTC	CASSLGRVSYEQYF	NA	NA	TRBV28	TRBJ2-7
TGCGCCAGCAGCTTGGGGGCAGACGCGGATACGCAGTATTTT	CASSLGADADTQYF	NA	NA	TRBV5-1	TRBJ2-3
TGTGCCAGCAGTGGGGCTAGCGGCTTTCAAGAGACCCAGTACTTC	CASSGASGFQETQYF	TRBD2	NA	TRBV6-1	TRBJ2-5
TGTGCCAGCAGTTTGGGGGCGGGGGCCCAAGAGACCCAGTACTTC	CASSLGAGAQETQYF	NA	NA	TRBV2	TRBJ2-5
TGTGCCAGCAGCTACCGACTAGCGGGGGGCCGGGAGCAGTACTTC	CASSYRLAGGREQYF	TRBD2	NA	TRBV5-6	TRBJ2-7
TGTGCCAGCAGCCCCCAGGGTGGTAAACTGTTTTTT	CASSPQGGKLFF	NA	NA	TRBV9	TRBJ1-4
TGCAGCGTGGGGGGGACTAGCGGCTTGGTGACCGGGGAGCTGTTTTTT	CSVGGTSGLVTGELFF	TRBD2	NA	TRBV29-1	TRBJ2-2
TGTGCCAGCAGCGCCGGGACTAGCGGGGTCCAAGAGACCCAGTACTTC	CASSAGTSGVQETQYF	TRBD2	NA	TRBV9	TRBJ2-5
TGCGCCAGCAGCCCATCCTTAGCAACTAGCTCCTACAATGAGCAGTTCTTC	CASSPSLATSSYNEQFF	NA	many	TRBV5-1	TRBJ2-1
TGTGCCATCAGGGACAGTCAGGAAGGCTACGAGCAGTACTTC	CAIRDSQEGYEQYF	NA	NA	TRBV10-3	TRBJ2-7
TGTGCCAGCAGCCCGGGGACAGGGGGCGCCGCGAGTCAGCCCCAGCATTTT	CASSPGTGGAASQPQHF	TRBD1	NA	TRBV7-9	TRBJ1-5
TGTGCCAGCAGTGGACTAGCGGGCACCGGGGAGCTGTTTTTT	CASSGLAGTGELFF	TRBD2	NA	TRBV6-5	TRBJ2-2
TGTGCCAGCAGCTCGGACAGGCCCTATGGCTACACCTTC	CASSSDRPYGYTF	TRBD1	NA	TRBV5-6	TRBJ1-2
TGTGCCAGCAGCTTAGCGGCCCCACAGGATCAGCCCCAGCATTTT	CASSLAAPQDQPQHF	NA	NA	TRBV7-2	TRBJ1-5
TGTGCCAGCAGCCCCCGGACAGGTCTCCTTGGGAGTTCACCCCTCCACTTT	CASSPRTGLLGSSPLHF	TRBD1	few	TRBV9	TRBJ1-6
TGTGCCAGCAGCTCACCGGGGGGCTGGAATGAAAAACTGTTTTTT	CASSSPGGWNEKLFF	NA	NA	TRBV14	TRBJ1-4
TGTGCCAGCATCCCGGGACATCAAGGCACTGAAGCTTTCTTT	CASIPGHQGTEAFF	NA	few	TRBV5-5	TRBJ1-1
TGTGCAACGGGACAAGGTCATAAAGATACGCAGTATTTT	CATGQGHKDTQYF	NA	NA	TRBV10-3	TRBJ2-3
TGTGCCAGCTCACCACCAGGAAAGGGAGGATCGTACGAGCAGTACTTC	CASSPPGKGGSYEQYF	NA	NA	TRBV18	TRBJ2-7
TGTGCCAGAAGCTTACTACCGGGACAGGGGAGGGAAAAACTGTTTTTT	CARSLLPGQGREKLFF	TRBD1	NA	TRBV5-3	TRBJ1-4
TGTGCCACCAGCAGAGGGCAGGGGTTTGGCTACACCTTC	CATSRGQGFGYTF	NA	NA	TRBV15	TRBJ1-2
TGTGCCAGCAAAGGGGTTAACTATGGCTACACCTTC	CASKGVNYGYTF	NA	NA	TRBV6-5	TRBJ1-2